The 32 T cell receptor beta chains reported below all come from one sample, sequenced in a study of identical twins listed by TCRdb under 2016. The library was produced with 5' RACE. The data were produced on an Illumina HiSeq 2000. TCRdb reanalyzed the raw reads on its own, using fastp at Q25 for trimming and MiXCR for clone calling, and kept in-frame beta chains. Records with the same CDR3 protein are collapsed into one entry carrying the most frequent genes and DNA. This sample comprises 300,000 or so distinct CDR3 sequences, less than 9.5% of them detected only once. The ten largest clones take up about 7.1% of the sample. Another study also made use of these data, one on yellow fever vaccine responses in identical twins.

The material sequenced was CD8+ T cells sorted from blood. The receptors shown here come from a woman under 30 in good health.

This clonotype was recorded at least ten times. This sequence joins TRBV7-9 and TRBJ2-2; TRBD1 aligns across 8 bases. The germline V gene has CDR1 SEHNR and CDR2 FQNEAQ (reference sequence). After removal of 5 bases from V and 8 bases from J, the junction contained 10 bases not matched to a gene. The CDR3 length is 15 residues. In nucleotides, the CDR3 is TGTGCCAGCAGCCCCGGACAGGGTTGGAGTGGGGAGCTGTTTTTT. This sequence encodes CASSPGQGWSGELFF.

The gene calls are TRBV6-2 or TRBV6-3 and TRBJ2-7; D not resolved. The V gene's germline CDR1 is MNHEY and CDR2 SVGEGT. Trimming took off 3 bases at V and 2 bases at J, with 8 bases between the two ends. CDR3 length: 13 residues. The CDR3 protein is CASSYSSTYEQYF. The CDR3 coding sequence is TGTGCCAGCAGTTATTCCAGTACCTACGAGCAGTACTTC.

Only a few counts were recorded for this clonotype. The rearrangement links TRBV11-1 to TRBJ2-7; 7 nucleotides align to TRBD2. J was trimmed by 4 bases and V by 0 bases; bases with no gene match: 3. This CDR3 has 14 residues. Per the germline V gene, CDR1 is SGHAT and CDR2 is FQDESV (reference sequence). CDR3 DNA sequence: TGTGCCAGCAGCTTAGCAGCGGGGATATACGAGCAGTACTTC. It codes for CASSLAAGIYEQYF.

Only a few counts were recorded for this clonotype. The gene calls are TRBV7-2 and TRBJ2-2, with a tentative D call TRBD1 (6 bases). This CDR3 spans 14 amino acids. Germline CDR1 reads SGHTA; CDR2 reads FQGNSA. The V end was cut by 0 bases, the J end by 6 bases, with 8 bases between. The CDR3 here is CASSLAGAPGELFF. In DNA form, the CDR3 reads TGTGCCAGCAGCTTAGCGGGGGCCCCCGGGGAGCTGTTTTTT.

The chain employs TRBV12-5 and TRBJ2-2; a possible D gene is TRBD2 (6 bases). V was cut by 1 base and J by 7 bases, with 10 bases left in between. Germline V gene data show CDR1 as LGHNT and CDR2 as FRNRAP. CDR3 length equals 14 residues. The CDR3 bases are TGTGCTAGTGGTTTGGACGGGAGAGGCGGGGAGCTGTTTTTT. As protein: CASGLDGRGGELFF.

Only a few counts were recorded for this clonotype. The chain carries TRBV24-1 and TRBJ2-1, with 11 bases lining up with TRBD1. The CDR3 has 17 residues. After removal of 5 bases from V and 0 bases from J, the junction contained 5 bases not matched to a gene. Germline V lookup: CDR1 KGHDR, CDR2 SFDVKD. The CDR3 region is CATSARTGGYSYNEQFF. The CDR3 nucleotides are TGTGCCACCAGTGCCCGGACAGGGGGCTACTCCTACAATGAGCAGTTCTTC.

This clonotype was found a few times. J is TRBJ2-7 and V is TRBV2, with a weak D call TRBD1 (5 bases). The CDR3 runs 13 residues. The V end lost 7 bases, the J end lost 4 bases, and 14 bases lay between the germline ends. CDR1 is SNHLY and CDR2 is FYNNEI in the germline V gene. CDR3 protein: CASTPRQTYEQYF. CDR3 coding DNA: TGTGCCAGCACTCCTCGACAGACTTACGAGCAGTACTTC.

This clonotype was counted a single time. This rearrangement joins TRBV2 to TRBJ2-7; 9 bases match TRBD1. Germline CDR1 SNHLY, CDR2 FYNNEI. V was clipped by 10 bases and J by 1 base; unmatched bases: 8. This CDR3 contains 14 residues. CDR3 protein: CAIPRTGVSYEQYF. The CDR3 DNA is TGTGCCATACCTAGGACAGGGGTTTCCTACGAGCAGTACTTC.

In DNA, the CDR3 is TGTGCCAGCAGTTACTCGTGGGAAGGCGAGACCCAGTACTTC. Translating it yields CASSYSWEGETQYF. The chain combines TRBV6-5 with TRBJ2-5; D not resolved. The CDR3 contains 14 residues. Germline CDR1 MNHEY, CDR2 SVGAGI. The germline V and J ends were trimmed by 0 bases and 5 bases, with 10 bases remaining between them.

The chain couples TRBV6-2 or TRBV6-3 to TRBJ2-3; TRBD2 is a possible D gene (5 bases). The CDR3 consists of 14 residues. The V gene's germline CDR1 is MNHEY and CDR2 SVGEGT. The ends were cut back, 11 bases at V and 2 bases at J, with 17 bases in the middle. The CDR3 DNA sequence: TGTGCCGTGGCGCTGCGGGCTAACACAGATACGCAGTATTTT. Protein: CAVALRANTDTQYF.

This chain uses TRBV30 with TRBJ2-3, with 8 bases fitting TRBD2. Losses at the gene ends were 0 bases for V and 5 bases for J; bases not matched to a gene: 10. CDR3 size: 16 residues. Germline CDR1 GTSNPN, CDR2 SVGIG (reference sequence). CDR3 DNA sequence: TGTGCCTGGAGTGTTGGGCTAGCGGGTTACCAAGATACGCAGTATTTT. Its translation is CAWSVGLAGYQDTQYF.

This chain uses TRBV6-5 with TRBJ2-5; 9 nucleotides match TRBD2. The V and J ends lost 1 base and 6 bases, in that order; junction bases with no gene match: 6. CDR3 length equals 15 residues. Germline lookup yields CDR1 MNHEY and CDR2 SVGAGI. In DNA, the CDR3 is TGTGCCAGCAGTTACTTAGCGGGAGAGGCAAAGACCCAGTACTTC. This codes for CASSYLAGEAKTQYF.

CDR3 sequence: CSATGTSGDFYNEQFF. The CDR3 region has the DNA TGCAGTGCTACCGGGACTAGCGGGGACTTTTACAATGAGCAGTTCTTC. The gene calls are TRBV20-1 and TRBJ2-1; 13 bases line up with TRBD2. V lost 4 bases and J lost 4; bases outside the gene matches: 7. Germline V gives CDR1 DFQATT, CDR2 SNEGSKA (reference sequence). The CDR3 has 16 amino acids.

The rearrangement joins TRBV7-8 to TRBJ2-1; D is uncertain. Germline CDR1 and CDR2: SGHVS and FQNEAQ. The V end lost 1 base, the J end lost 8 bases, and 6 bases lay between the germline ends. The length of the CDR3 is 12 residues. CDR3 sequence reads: CASSLGSHEQFF. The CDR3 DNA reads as TGTGCCAGCAGCTTAGGTTCCCATGAGCAGTTCTTC.

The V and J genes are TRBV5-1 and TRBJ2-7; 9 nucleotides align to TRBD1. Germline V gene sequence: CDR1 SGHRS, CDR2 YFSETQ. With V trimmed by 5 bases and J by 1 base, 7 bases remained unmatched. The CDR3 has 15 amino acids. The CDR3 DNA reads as TGCGCCAGCAGTTGGCGGACAGGGGCTTCCTACGAGCAGTACTTC. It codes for CASSWRTGASYEQYF.

CDR3 sequence reads: CATASVTSGRTDTQYF. The DNA of the CDR3 is TGTGCCACCGCGTCGGTGACTAGCGGGAGGACAGATACGCAGTATTTT. The genes are TRBV7-9 and TRBJ2-3; 13 bases fit TRBD2. V was pared by 10 bases and J by 3 bases, with 10 bases of the junction left unmatched. This CDR3 has 16 amino acids. Germline loops: CDR1 SEHNR, CDR2 FQNEAQ (reference sequence).

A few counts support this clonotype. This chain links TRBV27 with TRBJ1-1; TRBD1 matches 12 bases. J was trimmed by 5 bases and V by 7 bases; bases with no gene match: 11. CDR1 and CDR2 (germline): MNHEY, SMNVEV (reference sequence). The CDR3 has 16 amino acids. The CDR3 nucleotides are TGTGCCAGCAACATAAGGGGACAGGGGGCGCGTACTGAAGCTTTCTTT. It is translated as CASNIRGQGARTEAFF.

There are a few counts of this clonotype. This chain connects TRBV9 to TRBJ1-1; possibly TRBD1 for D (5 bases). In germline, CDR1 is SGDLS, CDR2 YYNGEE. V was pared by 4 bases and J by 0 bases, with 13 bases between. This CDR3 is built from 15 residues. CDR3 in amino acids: CASSTAGRVNTEAFF. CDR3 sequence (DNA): TGTGCCAGCAGCACGGCAGGGAGGGTGAACACTGAAGCTTTCTTT.

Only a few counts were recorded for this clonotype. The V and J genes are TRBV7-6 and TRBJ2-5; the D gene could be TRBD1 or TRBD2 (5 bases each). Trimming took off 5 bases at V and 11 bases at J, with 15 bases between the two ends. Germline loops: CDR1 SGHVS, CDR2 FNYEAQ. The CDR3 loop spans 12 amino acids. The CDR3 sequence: CASSALQEAQYF. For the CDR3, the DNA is TGTGCCAGCAGCGCATTACAGGAGGCTCAGTACTTC.

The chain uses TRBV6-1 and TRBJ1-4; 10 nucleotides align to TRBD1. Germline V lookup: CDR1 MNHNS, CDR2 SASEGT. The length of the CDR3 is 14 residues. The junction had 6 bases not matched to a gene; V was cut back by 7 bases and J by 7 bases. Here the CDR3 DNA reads TGTGCCAGCAAAATTCGGGACAGGGGTGAAAAACTGTTTTTT. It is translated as CASKIRDRGEKLFF.

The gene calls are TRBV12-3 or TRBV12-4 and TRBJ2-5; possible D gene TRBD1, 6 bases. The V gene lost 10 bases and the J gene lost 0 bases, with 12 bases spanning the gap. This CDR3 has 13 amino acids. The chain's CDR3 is CATRTGHQETQYF. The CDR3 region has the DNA TGTGCCACGCGAACAGGGCACCAAGAGACCCAGTACTTC.

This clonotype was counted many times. The CDR3 loop is CASSPIQVTNTEAFF. In DNA, the CDR3 is TGTGCCAGCAGCCCAATACAGGTGACGAACACTGAAGCTTTCTTT. The V and J genes are TRBV7-9 and TRBJ1-1; D possibly corresponds to TRBD1 (5 bases). Germline CDR1 and CDR2: SEHNR and FQNEAQ (reference sequence). This CDR3 is 15 amino acids long. Trimming pared 5 bases from V and 1 base from J, leaving 14 bases between.

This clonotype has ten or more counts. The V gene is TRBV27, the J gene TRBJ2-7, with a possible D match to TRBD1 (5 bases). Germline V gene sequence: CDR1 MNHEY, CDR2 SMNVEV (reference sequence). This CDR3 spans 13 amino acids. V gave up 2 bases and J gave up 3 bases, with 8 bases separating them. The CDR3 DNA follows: TGTGCCAGCAGTTTAACGCAGGGCTACGAGCAGTACTTC. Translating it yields CASSLTQGYEQYF.

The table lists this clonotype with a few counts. CDR3 coding DNA: TGTGCCAGCAGCTTAGATCAGAGGACAGGCGCCCCGGGCGAGCAGTACTTC. Translating it yields CASSLDQRTGAPGEQYF. The chain links TRBV7-9 to TRBJ2-7, with 7 bases that match TRBD1. The CDR3 is 17 residues long. The ends lost 1 base at V and 6 bases at J; junction bases unmatched: 15. Per germline, CDR1 SEHNR and CDR2 FQNEAQ (reference sequence).

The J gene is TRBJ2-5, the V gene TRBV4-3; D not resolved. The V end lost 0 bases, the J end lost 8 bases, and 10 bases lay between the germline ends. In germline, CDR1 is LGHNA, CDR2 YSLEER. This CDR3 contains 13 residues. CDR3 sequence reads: CASSQDSLTTQYF. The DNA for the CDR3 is TGCGCCAGCAGCCAAGATTCACTAACCACCCAGTACTTC.

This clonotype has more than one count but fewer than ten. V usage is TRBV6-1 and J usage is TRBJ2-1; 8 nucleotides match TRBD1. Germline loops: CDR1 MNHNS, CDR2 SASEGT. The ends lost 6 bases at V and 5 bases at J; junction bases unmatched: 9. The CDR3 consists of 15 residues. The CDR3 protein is CASRPTGGSDNEQFF. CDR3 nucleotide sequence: TGTGCCAGCAGACCTACAGGGGGTAGCGACAATGAGCAGTTCTTC.

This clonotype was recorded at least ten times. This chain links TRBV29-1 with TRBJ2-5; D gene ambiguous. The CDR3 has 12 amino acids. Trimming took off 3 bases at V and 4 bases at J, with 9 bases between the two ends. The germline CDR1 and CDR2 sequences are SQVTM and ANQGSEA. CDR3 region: CSVDPGLETQYF. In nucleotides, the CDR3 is TGCAGCGTTGACCCCGGATTAGAGACCCAGTACTTC.

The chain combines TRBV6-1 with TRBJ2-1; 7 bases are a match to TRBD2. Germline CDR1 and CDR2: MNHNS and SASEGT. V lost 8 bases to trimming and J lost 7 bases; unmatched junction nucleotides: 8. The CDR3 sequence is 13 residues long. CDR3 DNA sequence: TGTGCCAGCGGCGGGGGACTTAGGAATGAGCAGTTCTTC. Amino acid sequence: CASGGGLRNEQFF.

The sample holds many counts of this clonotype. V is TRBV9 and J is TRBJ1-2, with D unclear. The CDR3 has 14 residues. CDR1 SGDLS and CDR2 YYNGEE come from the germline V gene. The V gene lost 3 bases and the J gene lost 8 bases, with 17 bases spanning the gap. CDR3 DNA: TGTGCCAGCAGCGACTCGGGATTAGCGGAAGGCTACACCTTC. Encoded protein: CASSDSGLAEGYTF. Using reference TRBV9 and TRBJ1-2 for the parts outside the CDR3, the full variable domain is DSGVTQTPKHLITATGQRVTLRCSPRSGDLSVYWYQQSLDQGLQFLIQYYNGEERAKGNILERFSAQQFPDLHSELNLSSLELGDSALYFCASSDSGLAEGYTFGSGTRLTVV.

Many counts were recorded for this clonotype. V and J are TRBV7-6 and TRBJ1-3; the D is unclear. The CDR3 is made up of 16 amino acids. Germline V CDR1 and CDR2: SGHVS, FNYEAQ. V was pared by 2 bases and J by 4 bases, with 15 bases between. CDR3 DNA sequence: TGTGCCAGCAGCTTACCTCGGGCGGGCAACGGAAACACCATATATTTT. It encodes CASSLPRAGNGNTIYF.

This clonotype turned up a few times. CDR3 in amino acids: CSVEEGLAADEQFF. CDR3 DNA sequence: TGCAGCGTTGAAGAGGGCCTAGCGGCAGATGAGCAGTTCTTC. The chain recombines TRBV29-1 with TRBJ2-1; TRBD2 matches at 7 bases. Germline V CDR1 and CDR2: SQVTM, ANQGSEA. CDR3 length equals 14 residues. V trimming: 0 bases; J trimming: 8 bases; junction bases outside the gene matches: 7.

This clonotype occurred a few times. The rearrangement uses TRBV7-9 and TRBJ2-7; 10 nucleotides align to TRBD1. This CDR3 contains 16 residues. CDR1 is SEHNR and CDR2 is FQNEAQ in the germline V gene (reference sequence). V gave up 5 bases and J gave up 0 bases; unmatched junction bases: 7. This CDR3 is CASSHAGTGDSYEQYF. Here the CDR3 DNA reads TGTGCCAGCAGCCATGCCGGGACAGGGGACTCCTACGAGCAGTACTTC. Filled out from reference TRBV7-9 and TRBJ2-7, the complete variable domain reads DTGVSQNPRHKITKRGQNVTFRCDPISEHNRLYWYRQTLGQGPEFLTYFQNEAQLEKSRLLSDRFSAERPKGSFSTLEIQRTEQGDSAMYLCASSHAGTGDSYEQYFGPGTRLTVT.